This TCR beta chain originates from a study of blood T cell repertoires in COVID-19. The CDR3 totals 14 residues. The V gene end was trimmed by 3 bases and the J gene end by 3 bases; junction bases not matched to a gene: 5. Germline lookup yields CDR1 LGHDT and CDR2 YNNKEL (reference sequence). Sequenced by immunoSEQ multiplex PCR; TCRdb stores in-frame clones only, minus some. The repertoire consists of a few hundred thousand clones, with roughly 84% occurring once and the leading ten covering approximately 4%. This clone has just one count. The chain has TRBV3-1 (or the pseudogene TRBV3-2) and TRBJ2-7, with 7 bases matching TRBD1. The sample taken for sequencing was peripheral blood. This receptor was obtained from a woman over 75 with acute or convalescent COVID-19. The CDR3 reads CASSQAGGIYEQYF. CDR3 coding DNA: TGTGCCAGCAGCCAGGCAGGGGGTATCTACGAGCAGTACTTC.